The clone carrying this T cell receptor beta chain was counted a few times. This sample was taken from a study of blood T cell repertoires in COVID-19. Whole-study context: PBMCs, B-cell-depleted T cells, or T cells were the source of the cDNA or gDNA that made up the material.

Some clones are missing from TCRdb's copy, which holds only in-frame ones; the method was immunoSEQ multiplex PCR. The sample yields some 100,000 clones, more than 85% seen once. J gave up 4 bases and V 0 bases, and 3 bases lay outside the gene matches. Germline values: CDR1 LGHNA, CDR2 YNFKEQ. This CDR3 comprises 15 residues. This clonotype originated in a man in his forties or fifties with active COVID-19. Sequencing used peripheral blood. This chain joins TRBV4-2 and TRBJ2-3, with 8 bases fitting TRBD2. CDR3 bases: TGTGCCAGCAGCCAAGATCGGGGGGGCCCAGATACGCAGTATTTT. Translated, it gives CASSQDRGGPDTQYF.